One sample yielded the 22 T cell receptor beta chains listed below, sequenced in a study of identical twins. MiXCR was run by TCRdb on the 5' RACE reads, yielding one entry per CDR3 protein. The repertoire holds hundreds of thousands of distinct CDR3 sequences, with 8% to 9% as singletons. Another study also made use of these data, one on yellow fever vaccine responses in identical twins.

Material for sequencing was memory (CD45RO+) T cells sorted from blood. The receptors derive from a woman aged 18 to 35 in good health.

There are many counts of this clonotype. The chain carries TRBV28 and TRBJ2-2, with D unclear. Per the germline V gene, CDR1 is MDHEN and CDR2 is SYDVKM. Between the trimmed V and J ends, which lost 6 bases and 11 bases, there was a span of 10 bases. The length of the CDR3 is 11 residues. CDR3 sequence reads: CASRSPTELFF. CDR3 DNA: TGTGCCAGCAGGTCGCCGACTGAGCTGTTTTTT.

The sample holds many counts of this clonotype. The rearrangement uses TRBV11-2 and TRBJ2-7; D assignment may be TRBD1 or TRBD2 (5 bases each). Trimming left V 5 bases short and J 3 bases short, with 17 bases between. This CDR3 has 15 amino acids. Germline V gene data show CDR1 as SGHAT and CDR2 as FQNNGV. CDR3 sequence reads: CASSPMAGTIYEQYF. In DNA, the CDR3 is TGTGCCAGCAGCCCCATGGCAGGGACCATCTACGAGCAGTACTTC.

This clonotype has ten or more counts. J is TRBJ2-5 and V is TRBV10-2; tentatively, D is TRBD1 or TRBD2 (5 bases each). Trimming pared 3 bases from V and 1 base from J, leaving 15 bases between. CDR1 WSHSY and CDR2 SAAADI come from the germline V gene. This CDR3 spans 16 amino acids. The CDR3 protein is CASSEFPGASQETQYF. CDR3 nucleotide sequence: TGCGCCAGCAGTGAATTCCCCGGGGCAAGCCAAGAGACCCAGTACTTC.

In its sample, this clonotype was seen a few times. V gene TRBV15 combines with J gene TRBJ2-2, with 9 bases aligning to TRBD2. The junction had 4 bases not matched to a gene; V was cut back by 8 bases and J by 0 bases. CDR1 and CDR2 (germline): LNHNV, YYDKDF (reference sequence). There are 15 residues in the CDR3. The CDR3 sequence is CATRLAGTNTGELFF. In DNA form, the CDR3 reads TGTGCCACCCGTCTAGCGGGAACGAACACCGGGGAGCTGTTTTTT.

This clonotype was recorded a few times. The V and J genes are TRBV3-1 and TRBJ1-1; 7 bases fit TRBD1. The CDR3 spans 14 residues. Germline values: CDR1 LGHDT, CDR2 YNNKEL (reference sequence). V dropped 4 bases and J dropped 5; count of bases not matched to a gene: 7. The CDR3 coding sequence is TGTGCCAGCAGCCCCTTTGGGACAGTTACTGAAGCTTTCTTT. Its protein product is CASSPFGTVTEAFF.

This clonotype was seen more than once but under ten times. The rearrangement uses TRBV20-1 and TRBJ2-2, with unresolved D. The CDR3 is made up of 14 amino acids. Germline V gene data show CDR1 as DFQATT and CDR2 as SNEGSKA (reference sequence). The ends were cut back, 0 bases at V and 4 bases at J, with 9 bases in the middle. Here the CDR3 reads CSAREPGRTGELFF. The CDR3 region has the DNA TGCAGTGCTAGAGAACCGGGCCGCACCGGGGAGCTGTTTTTT.

V and J are TRBV21-1 and TRBJ2-5; TRBD2 is the table's D call and was not checked against the DNA. TRBV21-1 is a known pseudogene. The CDR3 length is 15 residues. CDR3 coding DNA: TGTGCCAGCACCCCAGAGGAAAGAGGGTCAGAGACCCAGTACTTC. Its protein product is CASTPEERGSETQYF.

The rearrangement links TRBV20-1 to TRBJ2-1, with TRBD2 matching over 11 bases. Germline CDR1 reads DFQATT; CDR2 reads SNEGSKA (reference sequence). The CDR3 consists of 15 residues. V lost 6 bases to trimming and J lost 3 bases; unmatched junction nucleotides: 7. The CDR3 sequence is CSAKGTSGSYNEQFF. In nucleotides, the CDR3 is TGCAGTGCCAAAGGGACTAGCGGAAGCTACAATGAGCAGTTCTTC.

This rearrangement joins TRBV28 to TRBJ2-1, with 12 bases identical to TRBD2. V was clipped by 4 bases and J by 6 bases; unmatched bases: 10. The CDR3 runs 17 residues. The germline V gene has CDR1 MDHEN and CDR2 SYDVKM. CDR3 sequence reads: CASSSPLASGRGNEQFF. Written as DNA, the CDR3 is TGTGCCAGCAGTTCCCCTTTAGCTAGCGGGAGGGGCAATGAGCAGTTCTTC.

The rearrangement links TRBV7-2 to TRBJ1-6; 10 bases align to TRBD1. CDR1 is SGHTA, CDR2 FQGNSA, per germline. This CDR3 is built from 16 residues. V lost 2 bases and J lost 9; bases outside the gene matches: 7. The DNA for the CDR3 is TGTGCCAGCAGCTTACCGTGGGACAGGGGTGTTTCACCCCTCCACTTT. Amino acid sequence: CASSLPWDRGVSPLHF.

The chain links TRBV2 to TRBJ2-7, with no clear D. With 7 bases removed from V and 2 bases from J, the gap between germline ends came to 15 bases. The CDR3 extends over 14 amino acids. Germline V gives CDR1 SNHLY, CDR2 FYNNEI. The CDR3 loop is CASKPGPSTYEQYF. Written as DNA, the CDR3 is TGTGCCAGCAAACCCGGGCCAAGTACCTACGAGCAGTACTTC.

This clonotype was observed a handful of times. This chain's CDR3 is CSVGSGGPTGELFF. The CDR3 DNA follows: TGCAGCGTTGGTAGCGGGGGCCCCACCGGGGAGCTGTTTTTT. The chain employs TRBV29-1 and TRBJ2-2; TRBD2 matches 9 bases. The J segment lost 4 bases and the V segment lost 4 bases, leaving 4 bases of the junction unmatched. The CDR3 contains 14 residues. Germline CDR1 and CDR2: SQVTM and ANQGSEA.

This chain joins TRBV7-2 and TRBJ2-1; D unresolved. V was trimmed by 1 base and J by 0 bases, leaving 10 bases between them. The CDR3 runs to 16 residues. Germline V CDR1 and CDR2: SGHTA, FQGNSA. CDR3 sequence (DNA): TGTGCCAGCAGCTTAGTGCCGGGCACCTCCTACAATGAGCAGTTCTTC. Translating it yields CASSLVPGTSYNEQFF.

This clonotype appeared many times. For the CDR3, the DNA is TGTGCCAGCAGTTTCGGGGGCCCTGAAGCTTTCTTT. Translation gives CASSFGGPEAFF. The chain links TRBV12-3 or TRBV12-4 to TRBJ1-1, with D perhaps TRBD1 (6 bases). Deletions cut 3 bases from V and 6 bases from J, with 8 bases between. This CDR3 contains 12 residues.

This clonotype occurred a few times. This chain connects TRBV10-3 to TRBJ1-1, with 8 positions matching TRBD1. The CDR3 has 14 amino acids. Germline V lookup: CDR1 ENHRY, CDR2 SYGVKD. The V segment lost 8 bases and the J segment 1 base; nucleotides outside the gene matches: 6. The CDR3 DNA follows: TGTGCCATCTCCGGAGGACAGGGGAACACTGAAGCTTTCTTT. Translating gives CAISGGQGNTEAFF.

In this sample, this clonotype turned up a few times. The chain couples TRBV28 to TRBJ2-7; 8 nucleotides agree with TRBD1. The CDR3 totals 15 residues. Germline values: CDR1 MDHEN, CDR2 SYDVKM. V shed 6 bases and J 6 bases; nucleotides not matched to a gene: 13. The CDR3 DNA reads TGTGCCAGCAGCCCCCCCCAGGGGGCGAGAACCGAGCAGTACTTC. The encoded protein is CASSPPQGARTEQYF.

Regarding this clonotype: Possible read error: a much larger clone is one base away. The chain has TRBV7-9 and TRBJ2-1; D ambiguous. The CDR3 loop spans 16 amino acids. Per germline, CDR1 SEHNR and CDR2 FQNEAQ (reference sequence). CDR3 coding DNA: TGTGCCAGCAGCGTAGTTTTATTAAGCTCCTACAATGGGCAGTTCTTC. Its protein is CASSVVLLSSYNGQFF. The full variable domain, with the rest looked up from reference TRBV7-9 and TRBJ2-1, is DTGVSQNPRHKITKRGQNVTFRCDPISEHNRLYWYRQTLGQGPEFLTYFQNEAQLEKSRLLSDRFSAERPKGSFSTLEIQRTEQGDSAMYLCASSVVLLSSYNGQFFGPGTRLTVL.

There are many counts of this clonotype. The DNA for the CDR3 is TGTGCCAGCAGTTATTTGGGCCAGCCCCAGCATTTT. It codes for CASSYLGQPQHF. The rearrangement links TRBV6-2 or TRBV6-3 to TRBJ1-5; D unclear. There are 12 residues in the CDR3. Looked up from germline, CDR1 is MNHEY and CDR2 is SVGEGT. Trimming took 3 bases from V and 7 from J, leaving 7 bases between them.

This clonotype was seen ten or more times. The rearrangement joins TRBV7-6 to TRBJ2-1; D might be TRBD1 (6 bases). Deletions cut 4 bases from V and 4 bases from J, with 17 bases between. The CDR3 contains 16 residues. The germline gives CDR1 SGHVS, CDR2 FNYEAQ. The CDR3 DNA is TGTGCCAGCAGCTCACAGGGACAATTCCGATACAATGAGCAGTTCTTC. It encodes CASSSQGQFRYNEQFF.

This clonotype was counted many times. This chain connects TRBV3-1 to TRBJ1-3; 7 bases map to TRBD1. CDR1 and CDR2 from the germline V gene are LGHDT and YNNKEL (reference sequence). The CDR3 has 15 amino acids. V shed 6 bases and J 5 bases; nucleotides not matched to a gene: 10. In nucleotides, the CDR3 is TGTGCCAGCAGACAGACAGGGCGTGGGAGAAACACCATATATTTT. Translation: CASRQTGRGRNTIYF.

This chain connects TRBV29-1 to TRBJ1-5; D is unresolved. The V gene lost 6 bases and the J gene lost 4 bases, with 13 bases spanning the gap. Germline V gene lookup returns CDR1 SQVTM and CDR2 ANQGSEA. CDR3 length: 13 residues. In DNA, the CDR3 is TGCAGCGTGGCCGAGCTCTTTAATCAGCCCCAGCATTTT. Residues: CSVAELFNQPQHF.

This rearrangement joins TRBV20-1 to TRBJ2-1, with 10 bases that match TRBD2. Germline-derived CDR1 and CDR2 are DFQATT and SNEGSKA (reference sequence). V dropped 6 bases and J dropped 8; count of bases not matched to a gene: 16. CDR3 length: 16 residues. CDR3 coding DNA: TGCAGTGCCCCCCCGAGTAGCGGGGGGAAACGGGATGAGCAGTTCTTC. Residues: CSAPPSSGGKRDEQFF.